This T cell receptor beta chain was recorded in a study of regulatory T cells in long-lasting Graves disease (dated by TCRdb to the early 2020s). Looking at the study overall: Patients with newly diagnosed Graves' disease had been on antithyroid drugs for under 3 months. Patients with persistent Graves' disease were compared with patients with newly diagnosed Graves' disease using TCR sequencing and RNA sequencing of peripheral blood. The study was registered as a clinical trial and conducted in China. A total of about 35 samples underwent TCR sequencing, from about 13 patients with persistent Graves' disease and 20 patients with newly diagnosed Graves' disease. The paper as a whole reports these results and caveats: The small sample size was acknowledged by the authors as a limitation that may reduce accuracy. Only peripheral blood was studied, because thyroid tissue, the primary lesion, was inaccessible. Preferential use of TRBV28, TRBJ1-2 and TRBJ2-5 was observed in persistent disease, whereas TRBV20-1 and TRBJ2-1 were favored in newly diagnosed disease. Patients with persistent disease shared more public clonotypes (approximately 2,500) than newly diagnosed patients did (approximately 970). Sequencing and analysis were limited to the TCR beta chain. Compared with newly diagnosed patients, persistent Graves' disease patients had lower TCR Shannon entropy and fewer highly expanded clones, which suggests clonal expansion.

Read against the paper, the sample's time point label means: newly diagnosed GD, antithyroid drugs for less than 3 months. RNA was extracted from PBMCs in TRIzol for both TCR sequencing and RNA sequencing. Graves' disease was diagnosed according to American Thyroid Association guidelines. The patients came from an endocrinology department in Xi'an, China. From each patient, around 9.3 milliliters of peripheral blood was collected into an EDTA anticoagulant tube. Ficoll Paque Plus density gradient separation was used to isolate PBMCs, and no additional T cell sorting was done. An Agilent 2100 Bioanalyzer and agarose gel were used to assess RNA quality, and a NanoDrop 2000 was used to measure RNA concentration. The receptor library was made with multiplex PCR. Sequencing used an Illumina HiSeq 4000. To build TCR beta libraries, CDR3 regions were amplified by Arm-PCR using iRepertoire HTBI primers. Gel purification was performed on PCR products prior to sequencing. The published analysis was carried out like this. Gene usage analysis of CDR3 amino acid clonotypes used the roughly 60 TRBV and some 13 TRBJ segments found across samples. COPE and FqMerger were used to merge the filtered high-quality paired reads into contigs. BLAST was used to align contigs to IMGT TRBV, TRBD and TRBJ reference genes, with CDR3 defined following IMGT. Highly expanded clones were defined as clonotypes with a frequency above 0.1%. Repertoire diversity was measured by Shannon entropy, and V-J evenness by the Gini coefficient. A clonotype was considered public if more than one individual shared it. TCRdb's own reprocessing of the public reads used fastp at Q25 and MiXCR and kept productive beta chains. Rows with a matching CDR3 protein are joined into one entry that keeps the most common DNA and genes. TCRdb, not the authors, supplied the V and J calls. The sample has 420,000 or so distinct CDR3 sequences on record, roughly 15% of them singletons. The ten largest clones capture around a quarter of the sample.

The cysteine opens and the phenylalanine closes a CDR3 of 17 amino acids. Only the CDR3 region is kept as DNA, spanning 51 bases read in frame from base 1. Via the germline V gene, CDR1 is SGHRS and CDR2 YFSETQ. V is reduced by 0 bases and J by 2 bases, leaving a spacing of 15 bases between them. As concerns this clonotype: Its cognate antigen has yet to be identified. Base qualities are not recorded, but no much larger clone differs from it by a single base.

This sample was shared with a second study, whose subject was T cells in Graves' hyperthyroidism and ophthalmopathy. As that second paper reports: Graves' hyperthyroidism was defined as stable when no progression to ophthalmopathy occurred over 18 months of follow-up. The hyperthyroidism patients were between 18 and 65 years old and newly diagnosed, with a disease duration of less than 2 months. The study excluded patients with uncontrolled infections, other autoimmune diseases, pregnancy or lactation. Diagnoses relied on clinical symptoms, serum thyroxine and TRAb, thyroid ultrasound and orbital computed tomography. A first-round RT-PCR of the TCR CDR3 used the HTBI primer set with the Qiagen OneStep RT-PCR kit. Blood samples also contained most of the expanded thyroid clonotypes (frequency above 0.001), which suggests that blood repertoires may reflect thyroid immune responses. Ophthalmopathy was separated from stable hyperthyroidism by a 13 V-J signature model, with around 90% sensitivity and 81% to 82% specificity obtained in cross-validation and 80%/75% obtained in testing. In validation, the model predicted progression to ophthalmopathy with approximately 70% sensitivity and roughly 75% specificity, a median of 6.5 months before onset. TCR V-J signatures able to tell the groups apart were searched for in a discovery cohort of 90 to 100 patients, of whom roughly 42 had Graves' ophthalmopathy and about 60 had stable Graves' hyperthyroidism. An independent validation cohort of under 20 hyperthyroidism patients and about 15 patients who later progressed to ophthalmopathy tested prospective prediction of ophthalmopathy. The roughly 94 discovery patients were randomly divided into training and test sets at a 7:3 ratio. In addition, the study compared T-cell repertoires in thyroid tissue and in blood from six Graves' hyperthyroidism patients. After blood sampling, hyperthyroidism patients were treated with methimazole at a starting dose of 30 mg daily, and ophthalmopathy patients were treated with high-dose intravenous methylprednisolone. Libraries were constructed in a second round of multiplex PCR, after which size selection and purification were carried out. Sequencing of the libraries was done on an Illumina HiSeq2000 using paired-end 100 bp reads. SOAPnuke was used to process the raw data, with reads discarded if the reads contained adapters or uncalled bases, had a mean Phred below 15, or lacked an exact constant-primer or identifier match. High-quality paired reads were merged using COPE v1.2.5, and each unique nucleotide sequence was defined as a clonotype. MiTCR v1.1 was used to align the clonotypes against IMGT TRBV, TRBD and TRBJ reference segments. Only V-J combinations with frequency above 0.0001, covering 99% to 99.2% of repertoires, were analysed. A TCS score was defined as the ratio of F50 (clonal expansion) to E x V (chaos), with BLOSUM62-based TCRdist applied between CDR3 peptides within each V-J. Welch's t-statistics and random forest reduced approximately 520 V-J features to fewer than 15, which were used in a naive Bayes classifier (R e1071). Sample size was not statistically predetermined, and blinding of investigators to group allocation was not performed. The paper reports TCR Vbeta CDR3 sequencing of roughly 140 peripheral blood samples: approximately 41 ophthalmopathy, under 85 hyperthyroidism and approximately 17 progressor patients.

The rearranged chain carries TRBV5-1 and TRBJ1-3, with TRBD1 as a weak D call on 6 bases. The starting material was peripheral blood mononuclear cells (PBMCs), obtained at new diagnosis, from a patient treated with antithyroid drugs. The sequence was collected from a woman aged 18-30 years with Graves disease. Donor details come from another sample of the same person, matched by shared clones. The DNA sequence is as follows: TGCGCCAGCAGCTTGGAGATTTCGGGGACACCTGGAAACACCATATATTTT. Its amino acids are CASSLEISGTPGNTIYF.